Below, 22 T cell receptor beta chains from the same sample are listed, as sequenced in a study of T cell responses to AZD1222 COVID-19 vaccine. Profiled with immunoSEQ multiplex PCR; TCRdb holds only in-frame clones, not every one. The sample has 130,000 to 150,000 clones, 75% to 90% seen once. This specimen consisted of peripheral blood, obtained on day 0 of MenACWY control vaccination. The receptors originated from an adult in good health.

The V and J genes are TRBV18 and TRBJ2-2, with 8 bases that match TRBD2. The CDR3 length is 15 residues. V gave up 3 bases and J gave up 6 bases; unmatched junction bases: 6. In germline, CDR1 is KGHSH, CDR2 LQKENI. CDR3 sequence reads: CASSPPRGGSGELFF. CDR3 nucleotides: TGTGCCAGCTCACCCCCCCGGGGGGGGTCCGGGGAGCTGTTTTTT.

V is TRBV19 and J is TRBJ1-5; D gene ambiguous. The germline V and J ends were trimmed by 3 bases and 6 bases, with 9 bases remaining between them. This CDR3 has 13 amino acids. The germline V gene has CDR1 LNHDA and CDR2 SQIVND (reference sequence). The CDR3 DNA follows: TGTGCCAGTAGTATGGTCGGGGTTCAGCCCCAGCATTTT. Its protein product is CASSMVGVQPQHF.

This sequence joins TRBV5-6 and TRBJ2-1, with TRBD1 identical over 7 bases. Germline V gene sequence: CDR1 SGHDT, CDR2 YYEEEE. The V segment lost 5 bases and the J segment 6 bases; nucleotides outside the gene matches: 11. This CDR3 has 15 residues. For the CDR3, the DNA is TGTGCCAGCAGTCGACAGGGAACCGGGGCCAATGAGCAGTTCTTC. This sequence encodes CASSRQGTGANEQFF. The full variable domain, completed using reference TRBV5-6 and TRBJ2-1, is DAGVTQSPTHLIKTRGQQVTLRCSPKSGHDTVSWYQQALGQGPQFIFQYYEEEERQRGNFPDRFSGHQFPNYSSELNVNALLLGDSALYLCASSRQGTGANEQFFGPGTRLTVL.

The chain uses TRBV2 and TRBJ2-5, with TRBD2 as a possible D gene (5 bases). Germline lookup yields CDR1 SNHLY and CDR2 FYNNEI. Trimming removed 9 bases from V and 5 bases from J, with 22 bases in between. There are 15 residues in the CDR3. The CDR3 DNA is TGTGCCAGTGATAGGGAGTCATTGAAGTTGGAGACCCAGTACTTC. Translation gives CASDRESLKLETQYF.

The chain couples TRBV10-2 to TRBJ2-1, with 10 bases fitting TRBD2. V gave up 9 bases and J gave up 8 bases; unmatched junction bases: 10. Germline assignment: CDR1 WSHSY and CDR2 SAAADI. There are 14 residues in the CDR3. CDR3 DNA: TGCGCCAGTACTATCCTAGCGGGGGTATATGAGCAGTTCTTC. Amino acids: CASTILAGVYEQFF.

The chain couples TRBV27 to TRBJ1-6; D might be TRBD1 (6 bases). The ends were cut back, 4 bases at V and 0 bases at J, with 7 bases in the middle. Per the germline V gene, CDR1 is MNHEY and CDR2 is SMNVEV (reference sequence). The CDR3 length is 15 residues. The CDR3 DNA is TGTGCCAGCAGTTCGGACAGCTCCTATAATTCACCCCTCCACTTT. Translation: CASSSDSSYNSPLHF.

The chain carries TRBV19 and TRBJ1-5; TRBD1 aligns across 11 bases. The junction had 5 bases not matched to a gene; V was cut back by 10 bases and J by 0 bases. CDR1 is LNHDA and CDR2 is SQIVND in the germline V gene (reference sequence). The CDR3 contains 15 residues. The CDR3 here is CATRTGGFSNQPQHF. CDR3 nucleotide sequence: TGTGCCACTCGGACAGGGGGCTTTAGCAATCAGCCCCAGCATTTT.

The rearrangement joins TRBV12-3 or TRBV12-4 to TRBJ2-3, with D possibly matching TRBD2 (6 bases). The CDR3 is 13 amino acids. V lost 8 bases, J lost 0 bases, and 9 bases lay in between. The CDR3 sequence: CASCAGSTDTQYF. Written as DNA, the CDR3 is TGTGCCAGCTGCGCGGGGAGCACAGATACGCAGTATTTT.

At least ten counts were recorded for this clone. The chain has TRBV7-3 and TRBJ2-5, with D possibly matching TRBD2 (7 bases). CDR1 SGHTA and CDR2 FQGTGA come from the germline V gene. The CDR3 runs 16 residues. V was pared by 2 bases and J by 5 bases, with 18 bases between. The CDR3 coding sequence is TGTGCCAGCAGCTTATGTCGTTGGGGGGGCCGTGAGACCCAGTACTTC. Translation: CASSLCRWGGRETQYF.

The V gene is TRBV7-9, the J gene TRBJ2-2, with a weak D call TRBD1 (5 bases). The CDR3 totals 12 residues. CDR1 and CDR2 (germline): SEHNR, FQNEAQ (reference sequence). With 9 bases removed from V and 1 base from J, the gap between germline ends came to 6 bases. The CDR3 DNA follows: TGTGCCAGACAGGAGAACACCGGGGAGCTGTTTTTT. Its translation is CARQENTGELFF.

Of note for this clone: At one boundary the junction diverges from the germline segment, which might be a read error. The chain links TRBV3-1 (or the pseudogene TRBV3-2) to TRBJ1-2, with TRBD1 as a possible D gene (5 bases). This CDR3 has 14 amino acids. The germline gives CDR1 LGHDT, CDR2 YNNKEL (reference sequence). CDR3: CASSPRTPLGQQNF. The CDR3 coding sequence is TGTGCCAGCAGCCCCAGAACCCCCTTGGGGCAACAGAACTTC.

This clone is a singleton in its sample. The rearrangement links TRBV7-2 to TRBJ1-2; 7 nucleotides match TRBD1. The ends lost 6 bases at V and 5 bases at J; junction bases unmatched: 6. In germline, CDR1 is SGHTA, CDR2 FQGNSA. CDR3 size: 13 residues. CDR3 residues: CASRGGAGYGYTF. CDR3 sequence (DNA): TGTGCCAGCAGAGGGGGCGCGGGGTATGGCTACACCTTC.

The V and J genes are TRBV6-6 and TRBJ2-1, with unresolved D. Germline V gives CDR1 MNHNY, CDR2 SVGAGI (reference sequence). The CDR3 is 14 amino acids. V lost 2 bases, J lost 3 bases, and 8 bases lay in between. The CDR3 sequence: CASSYTSVYNEQFF. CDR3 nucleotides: TGTGCCAGCAGTTACACCAGCGTCTACAATGAGCAGTTCTTC.

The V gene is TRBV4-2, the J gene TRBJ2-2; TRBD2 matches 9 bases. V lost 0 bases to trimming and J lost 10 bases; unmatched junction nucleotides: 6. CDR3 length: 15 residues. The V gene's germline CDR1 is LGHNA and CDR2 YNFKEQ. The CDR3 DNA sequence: TGTGCCAGCAGCCAAGATGGGACTAGCTCCTCGGAGCTGTTTTTT. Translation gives CASSQDGTSSSELFF.

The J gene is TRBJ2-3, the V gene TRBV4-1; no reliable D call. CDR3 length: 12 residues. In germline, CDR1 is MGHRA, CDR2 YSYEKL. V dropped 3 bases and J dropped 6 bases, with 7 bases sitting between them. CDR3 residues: CASSHHSDTQYF. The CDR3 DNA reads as TGCGCCAGCAGCCACCATAGCGATACGCAGTATTTT.

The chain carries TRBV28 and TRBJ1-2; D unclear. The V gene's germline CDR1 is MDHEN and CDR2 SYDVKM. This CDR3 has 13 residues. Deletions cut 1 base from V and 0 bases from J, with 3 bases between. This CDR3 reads CASSLSTNYGYTF. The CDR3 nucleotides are TGTGCCAGCAGTTTATCGACTAACTATGGCTACACCTTC.

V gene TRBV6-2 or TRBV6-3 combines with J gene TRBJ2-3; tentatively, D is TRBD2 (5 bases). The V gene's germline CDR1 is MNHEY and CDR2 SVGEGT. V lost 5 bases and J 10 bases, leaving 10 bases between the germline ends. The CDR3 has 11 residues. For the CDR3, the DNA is TGTGCCAGCAGTCGGACTGATGCGCAGTATTTT. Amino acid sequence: CASSRTDAQYF.

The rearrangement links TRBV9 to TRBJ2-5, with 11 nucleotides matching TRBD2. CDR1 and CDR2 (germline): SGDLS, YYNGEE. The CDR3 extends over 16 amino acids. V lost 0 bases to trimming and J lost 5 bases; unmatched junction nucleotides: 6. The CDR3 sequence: CASSVGASGGPETQYF. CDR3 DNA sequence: TGTGCCAGCAGCGTAGGGGCTAGCGGGGGGCCGGAGACCCAGTACTTC.

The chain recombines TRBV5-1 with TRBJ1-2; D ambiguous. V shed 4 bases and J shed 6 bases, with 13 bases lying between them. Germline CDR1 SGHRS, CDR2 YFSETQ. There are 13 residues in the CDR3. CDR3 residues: CASSKTTTHGYTF. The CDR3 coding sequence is TGCGCCAGCAGCAAGACGACAACGCATGGCTACACCTTC.

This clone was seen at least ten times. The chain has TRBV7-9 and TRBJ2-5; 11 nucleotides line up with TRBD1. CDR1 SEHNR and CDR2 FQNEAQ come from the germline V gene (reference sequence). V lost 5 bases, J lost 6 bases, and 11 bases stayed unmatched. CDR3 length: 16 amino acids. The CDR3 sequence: CASSHWTGGFGQTQYF. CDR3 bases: TGTGCCAGCAGCCATTGGACAGGGGGCTTTGGACAGACCCAGTACTTC.

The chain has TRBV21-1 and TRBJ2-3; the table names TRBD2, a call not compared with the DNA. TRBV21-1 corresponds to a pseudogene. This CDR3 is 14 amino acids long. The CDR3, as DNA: TGTGCCAGCAGCAAGGGGACTGGAGGGGATACGCAGTATTTT. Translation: CASSKGTGGDTQYF.

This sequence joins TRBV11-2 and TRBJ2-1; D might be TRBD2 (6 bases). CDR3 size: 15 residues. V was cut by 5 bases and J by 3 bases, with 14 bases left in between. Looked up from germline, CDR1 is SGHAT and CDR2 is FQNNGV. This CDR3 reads CASSLGGLIYNEQFF. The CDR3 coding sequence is TGTGCCAGCAGCCTCGGCGGACTAATCTACAATGAGCAGTTCTTC.